This T cell receptor (beta chain) was recovered during a study of shared T cell receptors in the human thymus. CDR3 length equals 18 residues. Germline values: CDR1 MNHEY, CDR2 SMNVEV (reference sequence). V dropped 0 bases and J dropped 1 base, with 18 bases sitting between them. TCRdb's copy holds only in-frame clones and misses some; the assay was immunoSEQ multiplex PCR. In the table there are approximately 660,000 clones, around 87% of which are singletons. These same records also appear under a second study, on human thymus T cells. In that study: Samples came from healthy Finnish infants during open corrective cardiac surgery. Resections from corrective heart surgery supplied the thymus tissue. V and J gene usage appeared biased in thymic and blood repertoires. Highly overlapping thymic repertoires in unrelated individuals were reported by related research.

The sample was thymocytes. This receptor was identified in a boy less than two years old with a congenital heart defect. This sequence joins TRBV27 and TRBJ1-1; perhaps TRBD1 as D (6 bases). The CDR3 coding sequence is TGTGCCAGCAGTTTATCGTGGGGGCGCCGACTCCGGAACACTGAAGCTTTCTTT. It yields the protein CASSLSWGRRLRNTEAFF.